The clone carrying this TCR beta chain was seen ten or more times. Each CDR3 protein is one row after TCRdb ran MiXCR on the 5' RACE reads. The sample includes about 320,000 distinct CDR3 sequences, 3.5% to 4.5% seen only once; the top ten take approximately 20%. The data were obtained in a study of T cells after yellow fever vaccination. About the study: SMART-Seq v4 Ultra Low Input served to prepare low-cell-number fractions.

Germline V gives CDR1 MNHEY, CDR2 SVGEGT. V was clipped by 6 bases and J by 3 bases, with 17 bases between them. This CDR3 has 15 amino acids. The genes are TRBV6-2 or TRBV6-3 and TRBJ1-1, with unresolved D. This sequence originates from a man between 18 and 29 years old who received the YFV17D yellow fever vaccine. Sample: PBMCs, taken 15 days after the yellow fever booster vaccination. The CDR3 sequence is CASRTLGRTYTEAFF. CDR3 bases: TGTGCCAGCAGAACCCTGGGGAGGACGTACACTGAAGCTTTCTTT.